The 27 T cell receptor beta chains listed next were all sequenced from one sample in a study of Ad26.COV2.S vaccination and SARS-CoV-2 variants. Only in-frame clones appear in the TCRdb table, and some are missing; sequencing was by immunoSEQ multiplex PCR. In the table there are thousands of clones, 84% of which are singletons. The sequences come from peripheral blood, collected after recovery from COVID-19. These receptors originate from a human donor who had recovered from COVID-19.

This clone was observed a single time. The gene calls are TRBV5-5 and TRBJ1-5, with TRBD1 as a possible D gene (6 bases). The length of the CDR3 is 15 residues. Per the germline V gene, CDR1 is SGHKS and CDR2 is YYEKEE (reference sequence). The ends were cut back, 4 bases at V and 6 bases at J, with 17 bases in the middle. Written as DNA, the CDR3 is TGTGCCAGCAGCCCTCAAACAGGGTCCAGTCAGCCCCAGCATTTT. Its protein product is CASSPQTGSSQPQHF. The whole variable domain, remainder taken from reference TRBV5-5 and TRBJ1-5, is DAGVTQSPTHLIKTRGQQVTLRCSPISGHKSVSWYQQVLGQGPQFIFQYYEKEERGRGNFPDRFSARQFPNYSSELNVNALLLGDSALYLCASSPQTGSSQPQHFGDGTRLSIL.

This clone occurred a few times. The chain carries TRBV7-2 and TRBJ2-3; 14 positions match TRBD2. The germline CDR1 and CDR2 sequences are SGHTA and FQGNSA. The trim removed 5 bases at V and 5 bases at J, leaving 6 bases unmatched. This CDR3 is 16 amino acids long. CDR3 nucleotides: TGTGCCAGCAGCAACTCGGGACTAGCGGGAGTAGATACGCAGTATTTT. This encodes CASSNSGLAGVDTQYF.

The genes are TRBV4-2 and TRBJ1-5; D might be TRBD1 (6 bases). The CDR3 consists of 17 residues. CDR1 and CDR2 from the germline V gene are LGHNA and YNFKEQ. Deletions cut 2 bases from V and 4 bases from J, with 18 bases between. The CDR3 loop is CASSQSRRRGLNQPQHF. The CDR3 DNA sequence: TGTGCCAGCAGCCAATCCCGCCGGCGGGGGCTAAATCAGCCCCAGCATTTT.

The chain uses TRBV6-5 and TRBJ2-3, with a weak D call TRBD2 (6 bases). V dropped 0 bases and J dropped 3 bases, with 10 bases sitting between them. The germline CDR1 and CDR2 sequences are MNHEY and SVGAGI. The length of the CDR3 is 15 residues. The CDR3 bases are TGTGCCAGCAGTTACTCCCGGGACTGGACAGATACGCAGTATTTT. It codes for CASSYSRDWTDTQYF.

This rearrangement joins TRBV6-2 or TRBV6-3 to TRBJ2-7; TRBD1 is a possible D gene (5 bases). V gave up 6 bases and J gave up 3 bases, with 21 bases separating them. Germline CDR1 is MNHEY and CDR2 is SVGEGT. The CDR3 has 16 residues. This CDR3 reads CASSLRAQGLHYEQYF. The CDR3 region has the DNA TGTGCCAGCAGCTTACGGGCCCAGGGTCTACACTACGAGCAGTACTTC.

The J gene is TRBJ2-1, the V gene TRBV24-1; no firm D call. CDR1 and CDR2 from the germline V gene are KGHDR and SFDVKD. The V gene lost 1 base and the J gene lost 7 bases, with 4 bases spanning the gap. This CDR3 contains 12 residues. The CDR3 here is CATSDLANEQFF. Here the CDR3 DNA reads TGTGCCACCAGTGATTTAGCTAATGAGCAGTTCTTC.

This chain joins TRBV6-5 and TRBJ1-3; D ambiguous. The CDR3 is 12 amino acids. V was shortened by 4 bases and J by 3 bases, with 4 bases between the two germline ends. Germline-derived CDR1 and CDR2 are MNHEY and SVGAGI. The CDR3 DNA follows: TGTGCCAGCAGTTTGGGTGGAAACACCATATATTTT. As protein: CASSLGGNTIYF.

The chain couples TRBV7-2 to TRBJ1-3; 7 nucleotides line up with TRBD1. The CDR3 spans 16 residues. V dropped 0 bases and J dropped 1; count of bases not matched to a gene: 3. Per germline, CDR1 SGHTA and CDR2 FQGNSA. The CDR3 reads CASSLAGGASGNTIYF. The CDR3 bases are TGTGCCAGCAGCTTAGCAGGGGGCGCGTCTGGAAACACCATATATTTT.

V gene TRBV7-8 combines with J gene TRBJ2-7; D perhaps matches TRBD1 (6 bases). The CDR3 is 13 amino acids. Germline assignment: CDR1 SGHVS and CDR2 FQNEAQ. Trimming left V 5 bases short and J 5 bases short, with 13 bases between. The DNA of the CDR3 is TGTGCCAGCAGCCGCAGGGGAATGGACGAGCAGTACTTC. Its protein is CASSRRGMDEQYF. Using reference TRBV7-8 and TRBJ2-7 for the parts outside the CDR3, the full variable domain is GAGVSQSPRYKVAKRGQDVALRCDPISGHVSLFWYQQALGQGPEFLTYFQNEAQLDKSGLPSDRFFAERPEGSVSTLKIQRTQQEDSAVYLCASSRRGMDEQYFGPGTRLTVT.

The V and J genes are TRBV30 and TRBJ2-7; no clear D. The V gene's germline CDR1 is GTSNPN and CDR2 SVGIG (reference sequence). The CDR3 has 12 amino acids. The CDR3 DNA sequence: TGTGCAACAAGTTACAGCCTGTACGAGCAGTACTTC. It codes for CATSYSLYEQYF.

The rearrangement joins TRBV18 to TRBJ1-5; D is undetermined. V was shortened by 2 bases and J by 7 bases, with 18 bases between the two germline ends. Germline values: CDR1 KGHSH, CDR2 LQKENI. The CDR3 covers 16 residues. The CDR3 sequence is CASSPGEMSSVQPQHF. CDR3 DNA: TGTGCCAGCTCACCAGGGGAAATGTCATCGGTCCAGCCCCAGCATTTT.

The chain employs TRBV7-9 and TRBJ2-1; D unresolved. The CDR3 has 14 amino acids. CDR1 is SEHNR, CDR2 FQNEAQ, per germline (reference sequence). The V and J ends lost 5 bases and 3 bases respectively, with 11 bases between them. CDR3 sequence: CASSLPRNYNEQFF. In DNA, the CDR3 is TGTGCCAGCAGCCTCCCCCGGAACTACAATGAGCAGTTCTTC.

The chain links TRBV6-5 to TRBJ1-2; 8 bases are shared with TRBD1. The CDR3 is 13 residues long. V lost 6 bases, J lost 2 bases, and 2 bases stayed unmatched. Germline CDR1 MNHEY, CDR2 SVGAGI. The chain's CDR3 is CASRDRGNYGYTF. The CDR3 DNA is TGTGCCAGCAGAGACAGGGGAAACTATGGCTACACCTTC.

This rearrangement joins TRBV4-1 to TRBJ1-2, with TRBD1 identical over 7 bases. This CDR3 has 14 amino acids. Trimming took 6 bases from V and 4 from J; bases not matched to a gene: 8. CDR1 is MGHRA, CDR2 YSYEKL, per germline. Here the CDR3 reads CASSFGTEGYGYTF. The CDR3 coding sequence is TGCGCCAGCAGTTTCGGGACAGAGGGCTATGGCTACACCTTC.

The chain employs TRBV11-1 and TRBJ2-2; D may be TRBD1 (6 bases). Germline loops: CDR1 SGHAT, CDR2 FQDESV (reference sequence). The CDR3 extends over 14 amino acids. The V and J ends lost 1 base and 6 bases respectively, with 9 bases between them. CDR3 loop: CASSLDRVPGELFF. CDR3 DNA sequence: TGTGCCAGCAGCTTAGACAGGGTGCCCGGGGAGCTGTTTTTT.

The chain has TRBV7-9 and TRBJ2-7; no firm D call. Germline values: CDR1 SEHNR, CDR2 FQNEAQ (reference sequence). This CDR3 comprises 13 residues. V lost 1 base and J 3 bases, leaving 7 bases between the germline ends. CDR3 DNA sequence: TGTGCCAGCAGCTTAGATATGGTCTACGAGCAGTACTTC. Translated, it gives CASSLDMVYEQYF. Complete variable domain (other parts from reference TRBV7-9 and TRBJ2-7): DTGVSQNPRHKITKRGQNVTFRCDPISEHNRLYWYRQTLGQGPEFLTYFQNEAQLEKSRLLSDRFSAERPKGSFSTLEIQRTEQGDSAMYLCASSLDMVYEQYFGPGTRLTVT.

The chain recombines TRBV5-8 with TRBJ1-5; D is undetermined. Germline CDR1 and CDR2: SGHTS and YDEGEE. The CDR3 has 14 residues. V gave up 4 bases and J gave up 2 bases, with 10 bases separating them. The CDR3 loop is CASSPGEGNQPQHF. CDR3 in DNA: TGTGCCAGCAGCCCTGGGGAGGGCAATCAGCCCCAGCATTTT. Based on the CDR3 plus reference TRBV5-8 and TRBJ1-5, the full variable domain is EAGVTQSPTHLIKTRGQQATLRCSPISGHTSVYWYQQALGLGLQFLLWYDEGEERNRGNFPPRFSGRQFPNYSSELNVNALELEDSALYLCASSPGEGNQPQHFGDGTRLSIL.

The sample holds one count of this clone. The chain carries TRBV21-1 and TRBJ1-2; the table's D call, TRBD1, was not checked against the DNA. TRBV21-1 is an annotated pseudogene. This CDR3 has 13 amino acids. CDR3 sequence (DNA): TGTGCCAGGATCGGACAGGGGGCAACTGGCTACACCTTC. Translating it yields CARIGQGATGYTF.

V gene TRBV7-9 combines with J gene TRBJ2-1, with 12 bases identical to TRBD2. J was trimmed by 4 bases and V by 0 bases; bases with no gene match: 10. Germline V gene data show CDR1 as SEHNR and CDR2 as FQNEAQ (reference sequence). This CDR3 has 19 amino acids. CDR3 nucleotide sequence: TGTGCCAGCAGCTTAGCGCTTGAACTAGCGGGAGGCCTTTACAATGAGCAGTTCTTC. It is translated as CASSLALELAGGLYNEQFF. The full variable domain, in which reference TRBV7-9 and TRBJ2-1 provide the parts outside the CDR3, is DTGVSQNPRHKITKRGQNVTFRCDPISEHNRLYWYRQTLGQGPEFLTYFQNEAQLEKSRLLSDRFSAERPKGSFSTLEIQRTEQGDSAMYLCASSLALELAGGLYNEQFFGPGTRLTVL.

The chain joins TRBV19 to TRBJ2-1, with 7 bases lining up with TRBD2. The junction had 5 bases not matched to a gene; V was cut back by 4 bases and J by 2 bases. Per the germline V gene, CDR1 is LNHDA and CDR2 is SQIVND (reference sequence). The CDR3 length is 15 residues. The CDR3 is CASSNRGRAYNEQFF. Written as DNA, the CDR3 is TGTGCCAGTAGTAACCGGGGGAGGGCCTACAATGAGCAGTTCTTC.

The rearrangement links TRBV13 to TRBJ2-7, with 13 bases fitting TRBD2. Germline values: CDR1 PRHDT, CDR2 FYEKMQ (reference sequence). The CDR3 has 15 residues. V was pared by 6 bases and J by 3 bases, with 5 bases of the junction left unmatched. CDR3 nucleotide sequence: TGTGCCAGCAGTCCTGGACTAGCGGGGGTCTACGAGCAGTACTTC. Protein sequence: CASSPGLAGVYEQYF.

The chain combines TRBV6-5 with TRBJ2-7; D perhaps matches TRBD1 (6 bases). Germline CDR1 and CDR2: MNHEY and SVGAGI. The V end was cut by 5 bases, the J end by 12 bases, with 17 bases between. The CDR3 runs 12 residues. CDR3 nucleotides: TGTGCCAGCAGTCCTGCCGGCCAGGGGAGGTACTTC. Translation gives CASSPAGQGRYF.

This clone was counted a single time. The chain employs TRBV19 and TRBJ1-6; D call uncertain. The CDR3 loop spans 15 amino acids. V was clipped by 5 bases and J by 8 bases, with 16 bases between them. Germline CDR1 reads LNHDA; CDR2 reads SQIVND (reference sequence). For the CDR3, the DNA is TGTGCCAGTAGTCCCCGGGCCCCGAGGGATTCACCCCTCCACTTT. Protein: CASSPRAPRDSPLHF.

This clone was seen only a few times. The rearrangement links TRBV7-9 to TRBJ1-2; D call uncertain. The CDR3 loop spans 15 amino acids. Trimming removed 1 base from V and 2 bases from J, with 11 bases in between. In germline, CDR1 is SEHNR, CDR2 FQNEAQ (reference sequence). CDR3 nucleotide sequence: TGTGCCAGCAGCTTAGGGCAGGCTATAAACTATGGCTACACCTTC. Amino acids: CASSLGQAINYGYTF.

The V call is TRBV14, the J call TRBJ2-1; D may be TRBD2 (6 bases). V lost 1 base and J lost 7, with 14 bases in between. Germline V CDR1 and CDR2: SGHDN, FVKESK. The CDR3 is 15 amino acids. The CDR3 sequence: CASSQGGDPRNEQFF. In nucleotides, the CDR3 is TGTGCCAGCAGCCAAGGGGGGGACCCTCGGAATGAGCAGTTCTTC.

The CDR3 sequence: CASSQELGTSINEQYF. The CDR3 region has the DNA TGCGCCAGCAGCCAAGAGCTGGGGACTAGCATAAACGAGCAGTACTTC. The V call is TRBV4-3, the J call TRBJ2-7; TRBD2 aligns across 9 bases. Trimming took 0 bases from V and 5 from J; bases not matched to a gene: 8. The germline CDR1 and CDR2 sequences are LGHNA and YSLEER. This CDR3 is 16 amino acids long.

This sequence joins TRBV7-9 and TRBJ2-4; the D is unclear. Germline V CDR1 and CDR2: SEHNR, FQNEAQ (reference sequence). The CDR3 contains 17 residues. V was clipped by 5 bases and J by 0 bases, with 17 bases between them. The CDR3 DNA sequence: TGTGCCAGCAGCCCCCCGGTAGGGCCTAGAGCCAAAAACATTCAGTACTTC. It yields the protein CASSPPVGPRAKNIQYF. Drawing the rest from reference TRBV7-9 and TRBJ2-4, the complete variable domain is DTGVSQNPRHKITKRGQNVTFRCDPISEHNRLYWYRQTLGQGPEFLTYFQNEAQLEKSRLLSDRFSAERPKGSFSTLEIQRTEQGDSAMYLCASSPPVGPRAKNIQYFGAGTRLSVL.